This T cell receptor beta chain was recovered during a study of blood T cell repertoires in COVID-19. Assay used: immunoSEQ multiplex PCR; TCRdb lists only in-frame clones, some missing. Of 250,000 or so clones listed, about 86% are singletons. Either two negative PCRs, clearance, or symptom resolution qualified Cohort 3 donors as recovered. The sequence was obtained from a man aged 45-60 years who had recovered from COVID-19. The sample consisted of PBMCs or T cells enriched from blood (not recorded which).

The CDR3 coding sequence is TGTGCCAGCCGAAGAGGGACAGGGGGCGCCGAGCAGTACTTC. The encoded protein is CASRRGTGGAEQYF. The chain joins TRBV27 to TRBJ2-7; 12 bases agree with TRBD1. This CDR3 has 14 residues. The germline V gene encodes CDR1 MNHEY and CDR2 SMNVEV (reference sequence). Losses at the gene ends were 8 bases for V and 6 bases for J; bases not matched to a gene: 8.